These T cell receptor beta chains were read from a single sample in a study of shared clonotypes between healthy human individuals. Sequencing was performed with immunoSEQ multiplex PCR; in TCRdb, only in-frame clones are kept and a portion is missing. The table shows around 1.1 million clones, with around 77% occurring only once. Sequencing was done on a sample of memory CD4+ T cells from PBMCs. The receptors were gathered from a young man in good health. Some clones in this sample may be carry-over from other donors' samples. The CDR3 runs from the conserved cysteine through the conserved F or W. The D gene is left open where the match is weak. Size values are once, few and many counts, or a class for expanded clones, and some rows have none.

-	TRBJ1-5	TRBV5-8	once	CASSTRTIRNQPQHF	TGTGCCAGCAGCACTAGGACAATCCGCAATCAGCCCCAGCATTTT
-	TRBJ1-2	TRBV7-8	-	CASSIQRNYGYTF	TGTGCCAGCAGCATACAACGAAACTATGGCTACACCTTC
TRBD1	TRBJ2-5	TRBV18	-	CASSPGQQETQYF	TGTGCCAGCTCACCGGGACAGCAAGAGACCCAGTACTTC
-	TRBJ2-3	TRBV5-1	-	CASRRFGDSTDTQYF	TGCGCCAGCAGGAGGTTTGGGGATAGCACAGATACGCAGTATTTT
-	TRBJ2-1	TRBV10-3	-	CAGGSSYNEQFF	TGTGCCGGAGGAAGCTCCTACAATGAGCAGTTCTTC
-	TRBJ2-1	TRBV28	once	CASSLQYNEQFF	TGTGCCAGCAGTTTACAGTACAATGAGCAGTTCTTC
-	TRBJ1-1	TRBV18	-	CASSPDQIGESEAFF	TGTGCCAGCTCACCTGATCAAATAGGAGAGAGTGAAGCTTTCTTT
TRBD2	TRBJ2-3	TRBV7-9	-	CASSSRLAASTDTQYF	TGTGCCAGCAGCTCACGACTAGCGGCGAGCACAGATACGCAGTATTTT
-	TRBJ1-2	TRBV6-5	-	CASRKPGEGYTF	TGTGCCAGCAGAAAACCAGGGGAAGGCTACACCTTC
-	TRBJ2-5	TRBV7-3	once	CASSPPSSWETQYF	TGTGCCAGCAGCCCCCCTTCGAGTTGGGAGACCCAGTACTTC
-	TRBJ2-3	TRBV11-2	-	CASSLALGQGTQYF	TGTGCCAGCAGCTTAGCTCTCGGGCAGGGGACGCAGTATTTT
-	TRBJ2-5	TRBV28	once	CASSFGGEGETQYF	TGTGCCAGCAGTTTCGGGGGCGAAGGGGAGACCCAGTACTTC
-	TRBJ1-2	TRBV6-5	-	CASSYRESTLGGYTF	TGTGCCAGCAGTTACAGGGAAAGCACCTTAGGGGGCTACACCTTC
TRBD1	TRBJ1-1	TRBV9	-	CASSRTGGANTEAFF	TGTGCCAGCAGCCGAACAGGGGGCGCGAACACTGAAGCTTTCTTT
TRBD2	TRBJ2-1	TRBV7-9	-	CASSSGLAGVYNEQFF	TGTGCCAGCAGCTCAGGACTAGCGGGAGTATACAATGAGCAGTTCTTC
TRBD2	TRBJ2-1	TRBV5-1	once	CASSRGGSGDNEQFF	TGCGCCAGCAGCCGCGGGGGTAGCGGTGACAATGAGCAGTTCTTC
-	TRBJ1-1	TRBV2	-	CASSEFGRGMNTEAFF	TGTGCCAGCAGTGAATTTGGGCGGGGGATGAACACTGAAGCTTTCTTT